Shown below are 21 T cell receptor beta chains from a single sample sequenced in a study of T-cell reconstitution after alpha-beta-depleted transplantation in children. Unique molecular identifiers tagged the TCRbeta library. In TCRdb, the PCR reads were re-called with MiXCR into one record per CDR3 protein. The sample lists around 580,000 distinct CDR3 sequences; roughly 23% were seen once. Sequenced material: PBMCs, mostly from graft donor cells, taken 360 days after TCRalphabeta/CD19-depleted stem cell transplant. The receptors were gathered from a boy in the first two years of life who had a stem cell transplant for acute myeloid leukemia, so the T cells may come from the graft donor.

This rearrangement joins TRBV20-1 to TRBJ1-2, with a possible D match to TRBD1 (5 bases). Germline CDR1 DFQATT, CDR2 SNEGSKA (reference sequence). V lost 6 bases, J lost 5 bases, and 16 bases lay in between. The CDR3 spans 13 residues. As DNA, the CDR3 is TGCAGTGCGGGGGGGGGAGTACGGTATGGCTACACCTTC. As protein: CSAGGGVRYGYTF.

This clonotype has at least ten counts. The chain joins TRBV7-9 to TRBJ2-7; the D is unclear. The germline gives CDR1 SEHNR, CDR2 FQNEAQ (reference sequence). This CDR3 is built from 14 residues. Trimming stripped 6 bases from V and 4 bases from J, with 16 bases between. The CDR3 DNA follows: TGTGCCAGCAGTGGGCTCCCTATCGGATACGAGCAGTACTTC. Translated, it gives CASSGLPIGYEQYF.

This chain joins TRBV7-8 and TRBJ2-5; D possibly uses TRBD1 or TRBD2 (5 bases each). The length of the CDR3 is 14 residues. Trimming shortened V by 3 bases and J by 1 base, and 9 bases separated the two germline ends. CDR1 and CDR2 (germline): SGHVS, FQNEAQ. The CDR3 bases are TGTGCCAGCAGCTTCTCGGGACGCCAAGAGACCCAGTACTTC. Translation gives CASSFSGRQETQYF.

The CDR3 reads CATSDFPRGGAGGEQFF. The CDR3 DNA reads TGTGCCACCAGTGATTTTCCAAGAGGGGGGGCCGGGGGTGAGCAGTTCTTC. This chain connects TRBV24-1 to TRBJ2-1, with a possible D match to TRBD2 (7 bases). V dropped 1 base and J dropped 9 bases, with 21 bases sitting between them. This CDR3 has 17 amino acids. Per the germline V gene, CDR1 is KGHDR and CDR2 is SFDVKD.

This chain links TRBV15 with TRBJ2-2; D possibly corresponds to TRBD2 (6 bases). CDR1 is LNHNV, CDR2 YYDKDF, per germline (reference sequence). This CDR3 spans 16 amino acids. The germline V and J ends were trimmed by 7 bases and 4 bases, with 19 bases remaining between them. The CDR3 sequence: CATMTAGPPGTGELFF. The DNA of the CDR3 is TGTGCCACCATGACCGCGGGACCCCCAGGCACCGGGGAGCTGTTTTTT.

This clonotype was seen once. This chain links TRBV5-1 with TRBJ2-3, with D maybe TRBD1 (6 bases). Deletions cut 5 bases from V and 0 bases from J, with 10 bases between. Germline loops: CDR1 SGHRS, CDR2 YFSETQ. CDR3 length equals 14 residues. The CDR3 bases are TGCGCCAGCAGTAAGGGGGACAGCACAGATACGCAGTATTTT. Its translation is CASSKGDSTDTQYF.

V gene TRBV20-1 combines with J gene TRBJ2-7; TRBD2 is a possible D gene (5 bases). Per the germline V gene, CDR1 is DFQATT and CDR2 is SNEGSKA (reference sequence). The CDR3 is made up of 12 amino acids. V dropped 4 bases and J dropped 2 bases, with 9 bases sitting between them. CDR3 coding DNA: TGCAGTGCTATGCGGGCACCCTACGAGCAGTACGTC. This translates into CSAMRAPYEQYV.

This clonotype was recorded many times. V gene TRBV11-2 combines with J gene TRBJ2-1, with D unresolved. Germline CDR1 and CDR2: SGHAT and FQNNGV. The CDR3 is 14 amino acids. V lost 1 base to trimming and J lost 4 bases, with 8 bases between them. The CDR3 is CASSLVGTYNEQFF. In DNA, the CDR3 is TGTGCCAGCAGCTTAGTTGGCACGTACAATGAGCAGTTCTTC.

This clonotype was counted ten times or more. This chain connects TRBV29-1 to TRBJ2-7; D remains ambiguous. V gave up 4 bases and J gave up 3 bases, with 10 bases separating them. Germline V CDR1 and CDR2: SQVTM, ANQGSEA. The CDR3 runs 12 residues. This chain's CDR3 is CSVGPGFYEQYF. The CDR3 DNA follows: TGCAGCGTTGGTCCCGGGTTCTACGAGCAGTACTTC.

This rearrangement joins TRBV28 to TRBJ1-2; the match to TRBD1 covers 8 bases. Germline V gives CDR1 MDHEN, CDR2 SYDVKM. V gave up 4 bases and J gave up 7 bases; unmatched junction bases: 8. This CDR3 is built from 14 residues. The CDR3 protein is CASSYLDRGGGYTF. Here the CDR3 DNA reads TGTGCCAGCAGTTACCTTGACAGGGGTGGTGGCTACACCTTC.

This clonotype was recorded many times. The J gene is TRBJ2-3, the V gene TRBV27; weak D call: TRBD2 (5 bases). The CDR3 consists of 11 residues. Germline V gene data show CDR1 as MNHEY and CDR2 as SMNVEV (reference sequence). The V gene lost 8 bases and the J gene lost 10 bases, with 13 bases spanning the gap. The CDR3 protein is CASAAGDAQYF. The CDR3 nucleotides are TGTGCCAGCGCGGCCGGGGATGCGCAGTATTTT.

Ten or more counts support this clonotype. The gene calls are TRBV12-3 or TRBV12-4 and TRBJ2-3; 7 positions agree with TRBD2. With 5 bases clipped from V and 5 bases from J, the junction kept 7 bases outside the gene matches. CDR3 length: 14 residues. The CDR3 DNA reads TGTGCCAGCAGTCGACTAGCAAATGGAGATACGCAGTATTTT. Protein: CASSRLANGDTQYF.

This clonotype was recorded many times. J is TRBJ2-3 and V is TRBV3-1; D tentatively fits TRBD1 or TRBD2 (5 bases each). Trimming removed 2 bases from V and 6 bases from J, with 15 bases in between. The CDR3 runs to 15 residues. CDR1 LGHDT and CDR2 YNNKEL come from the germline V gene (reference sequence). DNA of the CDR3: TGTGCCAGCAGCCAATATCGAGGGGCAGGTGATACGCAGTATTTT. This codes for CASSQYRGAGDTQYF.

The gene calls are TRBV20-1 and TRBJ1-2; 8 positions match TRBD1. V lost 0 bases to trimming and J lost 8 bases; unmatched junction nucleotides: 8. Per germline, CDR1 DFQATT and CDR2 SNEGSKA (reference sequence). The CDR3 covers 14 residues. CDR3 in amino acids: CSARDGQGAPGYTF. The CDR3, as DNA: TGCAGTGCTAGAGATGGTCAGGGGGCGCCGGGCTACACCTTC.

The chain employs TRBV12-3 or TRBV12-4 and TRBJ2-5, with 7 nucleotides matching TRBD1. The CDR3 has 13 amino acids. V lost 10 bases to trimming and J lost 7 bases; unmatched junction nucleotides: 12. This CDR3 reads CATQDRSRGTQYF. Here the CDR3 DNA reads TGTGCCACCCAGGACAGGTCAAGAGGGACCCAGTACTTC.

This clonotype was observed a few times. This chain connects TRBV6-1 to TRBJ1-1; the D gene is possibly TRBD1 (5 bases). Trimming removed 6 bases from V and 1 base from J, with 21 bases in between. Per the germline V gene, CDR1 is MNHNS and CDR2 is SASEGT. The CDR3 runs 17 residues. The CDR3 loop reads CASRAGHLGRKNTEAFF. The CDR3 DNA is TGTGCCAGCAGGGCTGGACACCTAGGGCGAAAGAACACTGAAGCTTTCTTT.

This clonotype was counted ten times or more. The V call is TRBV20-1, the J call TRBJ1-6; D remains unclear. The CDR3 consists of 14 residues. V lost 2 bases to trimming and J lost 6 bases, with 11 bases between them. Germline V gene data show CDR1 as DFQATT and CDR2 as SNEGSKA (reference sequence). The CDR3 bases are TGCAGTGCTAGACAAGGGAGCGGTAATTCACCCCTCCACTTT. It codes for CSARQGSGNSPLHF.

V usage is TRBV6-2 or TRBV6-3 and J usage is TRBJ2-3, with D uncertain. Germline lookup yields CDR1 MNHEY and CDR2 SVGEGT. V was pared by 4 bases and J by 3 bases, with 11 bases between. The CDR3 sequence is 14 residues long. CDR3 sequence reads: CASSLWSETDTQYF. In DNA form, the CDR3 reads TGTGCCAGCAGTTTATGGAGCGAAACAGATACGCAGTATTTT.

About this clonotype: Its ends do not fully match the called genes, so a read error is possible. The chain employs TRBV4-2 and TRBJ2-7, with D unclear. The germline gives CDR1 LGHNA, CDR2 YNFKEQ. The CDR3 extends over 14 amino acids. CDR3 loop: CAISSGLLSYEQYF. The CDR3 bases are TGTGCCATCAGCTCCGGGCTACTCTCCTACGAGCAGTACTTC.

This chain joins TRBV5-1 and TRBJ2-2; TRBD2 aligns across 12 bases. Germline trimming cut 6 bases from V and 0 bases from J; bases unmatched to any gene: 3. Germline values: CDR1 SGHRS, CDR2 YFSETQ. The CDR3 loop spans 16 amino acids. CDR3 in amino acids: CASTGLAGSNTGELFF. The CDR3 coding sequence is TGCGCCAGCACAGGACTAGCGGGGTCGAACACCGGGGAGCTGTTTTTT.

The CDR3 region has the DNA TGTGCCAGCAGCTTACGTCCACAGAACGAGCAGTACGTC. Translation gives CASSLRPQNEQYV. The rearrangement joins TRBV7-6 to TRBJ2-7; D unclear. Looked up from germline, CDR1 is SGHVS and CDR2 is FNYEAQ. The V gene lost 2 bases and the J gene lost 5 bases, with 10 bases spanning the gap. The CDR3 runs to 13 residues.